Listed here are 10 T cell receptor beta chains from one sample, sequenced in a study of early T cells in non-severe SARS-CoV-2 infection. MiXCR, applied by TCRdb to the 5' RACE reads, yields one record per CDR3 protein. The table shows about 84,000 distinct CDR3 sequences, with roughly an eighth occurring only once. Sequencing used whole blood. The receptors were sampled from an adult who was a healthcare worker with PCR-confirmed SARS-CoV-2 infection or an uninfected control (not recorded which).

V gene TRBV12-3 or TRBV12-4 combines with J gene TRBJ1-2; D gene ambiguous. The CDR3 has 14 residues. V lost 3 bases to trimming and J lost 5 bases, with 13 bases between them. The CDR3 DNA sequence: TGTGCCAGCAGTTTTCTCGCCAGCGGGTATGGCTACACCTTC. Its translation is CASSFLASGYGYTF.

This clonotype came up many times. The chain joins TRBV18 to TRBJ2-7, with 7 bases identical to TRBD2. With V trimmed by 3 bases and J by 0 bases, 2 bases remained unmatched. The CDR3 loop spans 14 amino acids. Germline-derived CDR1 and CDR2 are KGHSH and LQKENI. As DNA, the CDR3 is TGTGCCAGCTCACCCCGGACTAGCTCCTACGAGCAGTACTTC. Its protein is CASSPRTSSYEQYF.

The rearrangement links TRBV5-1 to TRBJ2-2; a possible D gene is TRBD1 (6 bases). V lost 7 bases to trimming and J lost 3 bases, with 13 bases between them. This CDR3 comprises 14 residues. CDR1 is SGHRS, CDR2 YFSETQ, per germline. CDR3 amino acids: CASLKTGDTGELFF. The CDR3 bases are TGCGCCAGCCTTAAGACAGGCGACACCGGGGAGCTGTTTTTT.

This clonotype has ten or more counts. This rearrangement joins TRBV27 to TRBJ1-1, with D possibly being TRBD1 (6 bases). The V end was cut by 5 bases, the J end by 0 bases, with 13 bases between. The germline gives CDR1 MNHEY, CDR2 SMNVEV (reference sequence). The CDR3 has 15 amino acids. For the CDR3, the DNA is TGTGCCAGCAGTCGTCCAGGGGTCATGAACACTGAAGCTTTCTTT. Amino acid sequence: CASSRPGVMNTEAFF.

This clonotype was counted only a few times. The genes are TRBV9 and TRBJ2-1, with 12 bases fitting TRBD2. The CDR3 has 16 residues. The J segment lost 9 bases and the V segment lost 4 bases, leaving 11 bases of the junction unmatched. Germline V gene data show CDR1 as SGDLS and CDR2 as YYNGEE. The CDR3 nucleotides read TGTGCCAGCAGCCACAATCCTAGCGGGGGGGCCGGTGAGCAGTTCTTC. Translated, it gives CASSHNPSGGAGEQFF.

This clonotype occurred many times. The chain employs TRBV5-6 and TRBJ1-3, with 7 bases identical to TRBD1. The CDR3 extends over 15 amino acids. V shed 0 bases, J shed 8 bases, and the junction held 8 bases outside the gene matches. Germline V gene data show CDR1 as SGHDT and CDR2 as YYEEEE. This CDR3 reads CASSLAGTASYTIYF. The CDR3 DNA follows: TGTGCCAGCAGCTTGGCCGGGACAGCAAGCTACACCATATATTTT. Looking up the rest from reference TRBV5-6 and TRBJ1-3 gives the full variable domain: DAGVTQSPTHLIKTRGQQVTLRCSPKSGHDTVSWYQQALGQGPQFIFQYYEEEERQRGNFPDRFSGHQFPNYSSELNVNALLLGDSALYLCASSLAGTASYTIYFGEGSWLTVV.

The CDR3 spells CSASLGLMTDTQYF. CDR3 in DNA: TGCAGTGCTAGCCTCGGCCTGATGACAGATACGCAGTATTTT. The chain employs TRBV20-1 and TRBJ2-3; D is undetermined. This CDR3 is built from 14 residues. CDR1 and CDR2 (germline): DFQATT, SNEGSKA (reference sequence). V lost 3 bases and J lost 3, with 13 bases in between.

This clonotype showed up just a few times. The chain is built from TRBV12-3 or TRBV12-4 and TRBJ2-1; D is ambiguous. Trimming cost V 1 base and J 3 bases, with 4 bases left between them. This CDR3 is built from 13 residues. CDR3 loop: CASSLGNYNEQFF. CDR3 DNA: TGTGCCAGCAGTTTAGGGAACTACAATGAGCAGTTCTTC.

Written as DNA, the CDR3 is TGCAGCGTTGCAGGTCGGGTTAACACTGAAGCTTTCTTT. This encodes CSVAGRVNTEAFF. J is TRBJ1-1 and V is TRBV29-1; D is undetermined. V shed 4 bases and J shed 2 bases, with 11 bases lying between them. The V gene's germline CDR1 is SQVTM and CDR2 ANQGSEA. The CDR3 runs 13 residues.

This clonotype was seen at least ten times. The chain carries TRBV27 and TRBJ2-7; 7 bases match TRBD1. In germline, CDR1 is MNHEY, CDR2 SMNVEV (reference sequence). The CDR3 runs 13 residues. V lost 2 bases and J lost 6; bases outside the gene matches: 4. The CDR3 protein is CASSLGPGGEQYF. CDR3 DNA: TGTGCCAGCAGTTTAGGCCCAGGGGGCGAGCAGTACTTC.